One and the same sample provided the 19 T cell receptor beta chains below, sequenced in a study of T cells in localized non-small cell lung cancer. Clones were read by immunoSEQ multiplex PCR, and TCRdb kept only the in-frame ones, dropping some. The table shows 30,000 to 35,000 clones, with about 89% occurring only once. The sequencing here drew on peripheral blood, taken before any cancer treatment. The source is a female donor of 60 years or more with stage I lung adenocarcinoma.

The V call is TRBV6-4, the J call TRBJ2-1; the match to TRBD2 covers 11 bases. Germline V CDR1 and CDR2: MRHNA, SNTAGT. V shed 3 bases, J shed 4 bases, and the junction held 5 bases outside the gene matches. The CDR3 loop spans 16 amino acids. CDR3 sequence (DNA): TGTGCCAGCAGTGAAGAGGGACTAGCGGCATACAATGAGCAGTTCTTC. Its protein is CASSEEGLAAYNEQFF.

The rearrangement joins TRBV6-5 to TRBJ1-2, with D possibly TRBD1 on 5 matching bases. Germline assignment: CDR1 MNHEY and CDR2 SVGAGI. The V and J ends lost 6 bases and 8 bases respectively, with 13 bases between them. The CDR3 has 12 residues. The CDR3 DNA reads as TGTGCCAGCAGCAACAGGAGGGGCGGCTACACCTTC. Residues: CASSNRRGGYTF.

The V call is TRBV4-3, the J call TRBJ2-3; 12 bases are a match to TRBD2. Germline lookup yields CDR1 LGHNA and CDR2 YSLEER. V lost 4 bases to trimming and J lost 6 bases; unmatched junction nucleotides: 11. The CDR3 has 17 amino acids. The CDR3 region is CASSPRTSGTEVDTQYF. The CDR3 region has the DNA TGCGCCAGCAGCCCACGGACTAGCGGGACGGAGGTGGATACGCAGTATTTT.

The genes are TRBV6-5 and TRBJ1-1; 10 bases agree with TRBD1. This CDR3 is built from 14 residues. J was trimmed by 4 bases and V by 6 bases; bases with no gene match: 5. Germline CDR1 MNHEY, CDR2 SVGAGI. This chain's CDR3 is CASSLGQGSTEAFF. The CDR3 nucleotides read TGTGCCAGCAGCTTGGGACAGGGGAGCACTGAAGCTTTCTTT.

The chain is built from TRBV18 and TRBJ1-1, with 12 bases fitting TRBD1. The trim removed 3 bases at V and 4 bases at J, leaving 3 bases unmatched. CDR3 size: 15 residues. Germline CDR1 and CDR2: KGHSH and LQKENI. CDR3: CASSPGQGAVTEAFF. CDR3 nucleotides: TGTGCCAGCTCACCGGGACAGGGGGCGGTCACTGAAGCTTTCTTT.

This chain joins TRBV7-3 and TRBJ2-7; 11 bases agree with TRBD1. Germline V gives CDR1 SGHTA, CDR2 FQGTGA. The length of the CDR3 is 15 residues. The junction had 0 bases not matched to a gene; V was cut back by 0 bases and J by 2 bases. This CDR3 is CASSLTGQGAYEQYF. The CDR3 nucleotides are TGTGCCAGCAGCTTAACGGGACAGGGGGCCTACGAGCAGTACTTC.

The chain recombines TRBV6-1 with TRBJ2-5, with 10 positions matching TRBD1. CDR1 MNHNS and CDR2 SASEGT come from the germline V gene. This CDR3 spans 13 amino acids. V shed 6 bases and J 5 bases; nucleotides not matched to a gene: 3. CDR3 region: CASRTGGLETQYF. The CDR3 region has the DNA TGTGCCAGCAGGACAGGGGGCTTGGAGACCCAGTACTTC.

The genes are TRBV5-1 and TRBJ2-6; D call uncertain. V shed 0 bases and J shed 2 bases, with 9 bases lying between them. The CDR3 spans 16 residues. CDR1 SGHRS and CDR2 YFSETQ come from the germline V gene. The CDR3 sequence: CASSLGSLPGANVLTF. The CDR3, as DNA: TGCGCCAGCAGCTTGGGCAGCCTTCCTGGGGCCAACGTCCTGACTTTC. The full variable domain, its missing parts supplied by reference TRBV5-1 and TRBJ2-6, is KAGVTQTPRYLIKTRGQQVTLSCSPISGHRSVSWYQQTPGQGLQFLFEYFSETQRNKGNFPGRFSGRQFSNSRSEMNVSTLELGDSALYLCASSLGSLPGANVLTFGAGSRLTVL.

This clone came up once. The V and J genes are TRBV10-3 and TRBJ2-3, with 7 bases lining up with TRBD1. The CDR3 loop spans 14 amino acids. Germline-derived CDR1 and CDR2 are ENHRY and SYGVKD. Trimming took 3 bases from V and 3 from J; bases not matched to a gene: 3. The CDR3 DNA is TGTGCCATCAGTGAACGGACAGGAACAGATACGCAGTATTTT. This translates into CAISERTGTDTQYF.

V usage is TRBV7-2 and J usage is TRBJ1-1; D perhaps matches TRBD1 (5 bases). The germline CDR1 and CDR2 sequences are SGHTA and FQGNSA. V shed 7 bases and J shed 0 bases, with 18 bases lying between them. The CDR3 consists of 16 residues. The CDR3 region has the DNA TGTGCCAGCATCCCGTCGGTAGTCAGGGTGAACACTGAAGCTTTCTTT. Translated: CASIPSVVRVNTEAFF.

CDR3 residues: CASSTQSGAFGTDTQYF. The CDR3 nucleotides read TGTGCCAGCAGCACTCAATCGGGGGCTTTCGGCACAGATACGCAGTATTTT. V is TRBV7-8 and J is TRBJ2-3; D may be TRBD1 or TRBD2 (6 bases each). Per the germline V gene, CDR1 is SGHVS and CDR2 is FQNEAQ. The CDR3 is made up of 17 amino acids. The ends were cut back, 5 bases at V and 1 base at J, with 19 bases in the middle. The full variable domain, completed using reference TRBV7-8 and TRBJ2-3, is GAGVSQSPRYKVAKRGQDVALRCDPISGHVSLFWYQQALGQGPEFLTYFQNEAQLDKSGLPSDRFFAERPEGSVSTLKIQRTQQEDSAVYLCASSTQSGAFGTDTQYFGPGTRLTVL.

V usage is TRBV7-2 and J usage is TRBJ2-7; TRBD2 matches at 13 bases. The CDR3 runs 15 residues. V dropped 3 bases and J dropped 4; count of bases not matched to a gene: 3. Germline V gives CDR1 SGHTA, CDR2 FQGNSA. CDR3 in DNA: TGTGCCAGCAGCTTCGGACTAGCGGGAGATTACGAGCAGTACTTC. Protein sequence: CASSFGLAGDYEQYF.

The rearrangement joins TRBV19 to TRBJ1-1, with D possibly being TRBD1 (6 bases). The CDR3 runs to 12 residues. Germline V CDR1 and CDR2: LNHDA, SQIVND (reference sequence). V shed 6 bases and J shed 5 bases, with 10 bases lying between them. The CDR3 loop is CASRDRGTEAFF. CDR3 coding DNA: TGTGCCAGTAGAGATAGGGGGACTGAAGCTTTCTTT. The variable domain in full, completed from reference TRBV19 and TRBJ1-1, reads DGGITQSPKYLFRKEGQNVTLSCEQNLNHDAMYWYRQDPGQGLRLIYYSQIVNDFQKGDIAEGYSVSREKKESFPLTVTSAQKNPTAFYLCASRDRGTEAFFGQGTRLTVV.

The chain combines TRBV6-5 with TRBJ1-4; D is ambiguous. The CDR3 totals 15 residues. The germline V and J ends were trimmed by 3 bases and 5 bases, with 13 bases remaining between them. Germline CDR1 and CDR2: MNHEY and SVGAGI. The DNA of the CDR3 is TGTGCCAGCAGTTATAGATCTACCGGAAATGAAAAACTGTTTTTT. It codes for CASSYRSTGNEKLFF.

Turning to this clone: Other DNA sequences in the same sample also yield this CDR3. DNA of the CDR3: TGTGCCAGCAGCTTAGAAGTGTGGACAGCGAACACTGAAGCTTTCTTT. It yields the protein CASSLEVWTANTEAFF. The chain combines TRBV5-6 with TRBJ1-1; tentatively, D is TRBD1 (6 bases). The CDR3 is made up of 16 amino acids. V was shortened by 2 bases and J by 1 base, with 15 bases between the two germline ends. In germline, CDR1 is SGHDT, CDR2 YYEEEE.

The chain joins TRBV11-2 to TRBJ1-1; no reliable D call. Trimming took off 4 bases at V and 11 bases at J, with 20 bases between the two ends. Germline CDR1 SGHAT, CDR2 FQNNGV. The CDR3 sequence is 14 residues long. The CDR3 protein is CASSSARSLIAAFF. Written as DNA, the CDR3 is TGTGCCAGCAGCTCAGCCCGTAGTCTAATAGCGGCTTTCTTT.

The chain couples TRBV5-4 to TRBJ1-4; possibly TRBD1 for D (5 bases). V gave up 0 bases and J gave up 3 bases, with 6 bases separating them. CDR1 is SGHNT, CDR2 YYREEE, per germline (reference sequence). There are 14 residues in the CDR3. This chain's CDR3 is CASSLGGANEKLFF. In DNA form, the CDR3 reads TGTGCCAGCAGCTTGGGGGGGGCTAATGAAAAACTGTTTTTT.

This clone was detected only once. V usage is TRBV9 and J usage is TRBJ1-3; D call uncertain. V lost 0 bases and J 4 bases, leaving 8 bases between the germline ends. The CDR3 covers 14 residues. Germline V CDR1 and CDR2: SGDLS, YYNGEE. The CDR3 coding sequence is TGTGCCAGCAGCGTAGGGGGAGAAGGAAACACCATATATTTT. Translation: CASSVGGEGNTIYF.

The V and J genes are TRBV29-1 and TRBJ2-7; possible D gene TRBD1, 5 bases. With 5 bases removed from V and 2 bases from J, the gap between germline ends came to 13 bases. This CDR3 is built from 13 residues. CDR1 and CDR2 from the germline V gene are SQVTM and ANQGSEA. The CDR3 region is CSVHQGVPYEQYF. The CDR3 coding sequence is TGCAGCGTTCATCAGGGTGTCCCCTACGAGCAGTACTTC.